Shown below are 27 T cell receptor beta chains from a single sample sequenced in a study of TIL therapy for anti-PD-1-resistant metastatic lung cancer. This was the immunoSEQ v3 assay. The protocol was immunoSEQ multiplex PCR, while the TCRdb copy is restricted to in-frame clones and leaves out a portion. The data show 95,000 or so clones, about three fifths seen once. This sample's time point: pre-treatment sample, taken before nivolumab and TIL therapy. Pleural nodules or supraclavicular lymph nodes made up most of the excised metastases sampled. Sample: tumor tissue, taken at baseline. The source is a person aged 25 to 80 with non-small cell lung cancer.

In its sample, this clone was seen once. The V call is TRBV25-1, the J call TRBJ2-3; D uncertain. The CDR3 loop spans 14 amino acids. The V end lost 5 bases, the J end lost 6 bases, and 15 bases lay between the germline ends. Per germline, CDR1 MGHDK and CDR2 SYGVNS. CDR3 bases: TGTGCCAGCAGTCGCACTCTCGGAACTGATACGCAGTATTTT. Its translation: CASSRTLGTDTQYF.

This clone was seen many times. In DNA, the CDR3 is TGTGCCAGCAGTAAAGGGCTCTATGGCTACACCTTC. Its protein product is CASSKGLYGYTF. The J gene is TRBJ1-2, the V gene TRBV28; D gene uncertain. Per germline, CDR1 MDHEN and CDR2 SYDVKM. This CDR3 contains 12 residues. With 5 bases removed from V and 4 bases from J, the gap between germline ends came to 8 bases.

The chain couples TRBV3-1 (or the pseudogene TRBV3-2) to TRBJ2-7; D is perhaps TRBD2 (7 bases). This CDR3 contains 12 residues. Trimming cost V 10 bases and J 2 bases, with 12 bases left between them. The germline CDR1 and CDR2 sequences are LGHDT and YNNKEL (reference sequence). The CDR3 DNA sequence: TGTGCCACGGGGGGACATGCCTACGAGCAGTACTTC. It yields the protein CATGGHAYEQYF.

The genes are TRBV6-2 or TRBV6-3 and TRBJ1-2; 8 nucleotides align to TRBD1. The CDR3 runs 13 residues. The germline V gene encodes CDR1 MNHEY and CDR2 SVGEGT. The ends lost 5 bases at V and 3 bases at J; junction bases unmatched: 2. The CDR3 nucleotides read TGTGCCAGCAGTCCGACAGGGGACTATGGCTACACCTTC. Translating it yields CASSPTGDYGYTF.

This clone was counted only a few times. CDR3 residues: CASSVSGGEGDTQYF. CDR3 nucleotide sequence: TGTGCCAGCAGCGTTAGTGGTGGGGAAGGAGATACGCAGTATTTT. The chain joins TRBV7-9 to TRBJ2-3; D is undetermined. The CDR3 runs 15 residues. With 5 bases removed from V and 5 bases from J, the gap between germline ends came to 17 bases. Germline values: CDR1 SEHNR, CDR2 FQNEAQ (reference sequence).

The chain employs TRBV29-1 and TRBJ2-7, with unresolved D. Per the germline V gene, CDR1 is SQVTM and CDR2 is ANQGSEA. This CDR3 has 13 amino acids. V was cut by 4 bases and J by 2 bases, with 12 bases left in between. The CDR3 nucleotides are TGCAGCGTTGGAACAGCCACCCCCTACGAGCAGTACTTC. This sequence encodes CSVGTATPYEQYF.

The rearrangement joins TRBV27 to TRBJ2-1; a weak D match, TRBD2 (5 bases). Germline V gene lookup returns CDR1 MNHEY and CDR2 SMNVEV (reference sequence). V was pared by 10 bases and J by 2 bases, with 18 bases between. The CDR3 extends over 15 amino acids. This chain's CDR3 is CATWRRATTYNEQFF. The CDR3 DNA reads TGTGCCACGTGGAGGCGGGCCACCACCTACAATGAGCAGTTCTTC.

The V and J genes are TRBV15 and TRBJ2-1; D unclear. Germline CDR1 and CDR2: LNHNV and YYDKDF (reference sequence). CDR3 size: 13 residues. V shed 5 bases and J shed 8 bases, with 13 bases lying between them. CDR3 nucleotides: TGTGCCACCAGCGCCGCTAAGGGCCATGAGCAGTTCTTC. This codes for CATSAAKGHEQFF.

The gene calls are TRBV6-6 and TRBJ2-7; D not certain. Trimming shortened V by 2 bases and J by 3 bases, and 5 bases separated the two germline ends. Per germline, CDR1 MNHNY and CDR2 SVGAGI (reference sequence). The CDR3 is 12 amino acids. CDR3 amino acids: CASSYQLYEQYF. CDR3 DNA sequence: TGTGCCAGCAGTTACCAGCTCTACGAGCAGTACTTC.

The chain joins TRBV5-5 to TRBJ1-1; tentative D call: TRBD1 (5 bases). This CDR3 has 11 residues. The germline CDR1 and CDR2 sequences are SGHKS and YYEKEE (reference sequence). V lost 4 bases and J lost 6, with 7 bases in between. The chain's CDR3 is CASSKGPEAFF. The CDR3 coding sequence is TGTGCCAGCAGCAAGGGACCTGAAGCTTTCTTT.

The CDR3 region is CASGRNTGELFF. CDR3 nucleotide sequence: TGTGCCAGCGGGCGGAACACCGGGGAGCTGTTTTTT. This chain joins TRBV6-5 and TRBJ2-2; D unclear. CDR3 length: 12 residues. V lost 8 bases and J lost 1, with 5 bases in between. Germline CDR1 and CDR2: MNHEY and SVGAGI.

The chain recombines TRBV14 with TRBJ1-6; D uncertain. The V gene's germline CDR1 is SGHDN and CDR2 FVKESK. The CDR3 runs 15 residues. The ends were cut back, 0 bases at V and 9 bases at J, with 12 bases in the middle. The CDR3 nucleotides are TGTGCCAGCAGCCAAGACGATTTCATGGGTTCACCCCTCCACTTT. Translating it yields CASSQDDFMGSPLHF.

The rearrangement joins TRBV6-2 or TRBV6-3 to TRBJ2-2, with 7 bases matching TRBD1. The CDR3 sequence is 15 residues long. The ends lost 5 bases at V and 1 base at J; junction bases unmatched: 4. Germline CDR1 and CDR2: MNHEY and SVGEGT. The CDR3 region has the DNA TGTGCCAGCAGTCGATGGACAGGGAACACCGGGGAGCTGTTTTTT. Protein sequence: CASSRWTGNTGELFF.

The CDR3 sequence: CASSLGQYEQYF. The CDR3 region has the DNA TGTGCCAGCAGCTTGGGGCAGTACGAGCAGTACTTC. The gene calls are TRBV5-4 and TRBJ2-7, with D unresolved. V was shortened by 0 bases and J by 4 bases, with 5 bases between the two germline ends. CDR3 length: 12 amino acids. Looked up from germline, CDR1 is SGHNT and CDR2 is YYREEE (reference sequence).

The CDR3 is CASSQSRNSPLHF. In nucleotides, the CDR3 is TGTGCCAGCAGCCAATCGCGTAATTCACCCCTCCACTTT. This chain connects TRBV16 to TRBJ1-6; D gene ambiguous. V was trimmed by 0 bases and J by 6 bases, leaving 3 bases between them. The CDR3 spans 13 residues. CDR1 KGHSY and CDR2 FQNENV come from the germline V gene.

This chain links TRBV29-1 with TRBJ2-3; D is unresolved. The V end lost 3 bases, the J end lost 4 bases, and 14 bases lay between the germline ends. In germline, CDR1 is SQVTM, CDR2 ANQGSEA. The CDR3 runs to 14 residues. The CDR3 here is CSVDGGGFPDTQYF. The CDR3 DNA is TGCAGCGTTGATGGCGGCGGATTTCCAGATACGCAGTATTTT.

This chain links TRBV27 with TRBJ1-1; no clear D gene. The CDR3 runs 15 residues. Trimming removed 0 bases at V and 7 bases at J, with 15 bases between. CDR1 is MNHEY, CDR2 SMNVEV, per germline (reference sequence). This CDR3 reads CASSLSFGSGREAFF. In DNA form, the CDR3 reads TGTGCCAGCAGTTTATCGTTCGGGTCGGGCCGTGAAGCTTTCTTT.

This clone was seen a single time. The chain joins TRBV7-9 to TRBJ2-1, with 8 bases matching TRBD2. The CDR3 totals 14 residues. V lost 3 bases, J lost 4 bases, and 2 bases stayed unmatched. Germline CDR1 is SEHNR and CDR2 is FQNEAQ (reference sequence). The CDR3 DNA is TGTGCCAGCAGCTTGGCGGGAGGTTACAATGAGCAGTTCTTC. This gives the protein CASSLAGGYNEQFF. The full variable domain, completed using reference TRBV7-9 and TRBJ2-1, is DTGVSQNPRHKITKRGQNVTFRCDPISEHNRLYWYRQTLGQGPEFLTYFQNEAQLEKSRLLSDRFSAERPKGSFSTLEIQRTEQGDSAMYLCASSLAGGYNEQFFGPGTRLTVL.

The V and J genes are TRBV7-3 and TRBJ2-3; TRBD2 might be the D (5 bases). The ends were cut back, 7 bases at V and 5 bases at J, with 22 bases in the middle. Germline CDR1 reads SGHTA; CDR2 reads FQGTGA. The CDR3 is made up of 16 amino acids. This CDR3 reads CASNSKRRVGQDTQYF. The CDR3 coding sequence is TGTGCCAGCAATTCAAAACGGCGGGTGGGTCAAGATACGCAGTATTTT. Filled out from reference TRBV7-3 and TRBJ2-3, the complete variable domain reads GAGVSQTPSNKVTEKGKYVELRCDPISGHTALYWYRQSLGQGPEFLIYFQGTGAADDSGLPNDRFFAVRPEGSVSTLKIQRTERGDSAVYLCASNSKRRVGQDTQYFGPGTRLTVL.

CDR3 sequence reads: CASCDPGQGNEKLFF. The DNA for the CDR3 is TGTGCCAGTTGTGATCCGGGACAGGGAAATGAAAAACTGTTTTTT. This chain uses TRBV19 with TRBJ1-4; 9 nucleotides line up with TRBD1. V was clipped by 8 bases and J by 5 bases; unmatched bases: 9. CDR3 length equals 15 residues. The germline gives CDR1 LNHDA, CDR2 SQIVND (reference sequence). Supplemented by reference TRBV19 and TRBJ1-4, the full variable domain reads DGGITQSPKYLFRKEGQNVTLSCEQNLNHDAMYWYRQDPGQGLRLIYYSQIVNDFQKGDIAEGYSVSREKKESFPLTVTSAQKNPTAFYLCASCDPGQGNEKLFFGSGTQLSVL.

The sample holds one count of this clone. The chain joins TRBV6-5 to TRBJ1-5; 7 bases map to TRBD1. Germline V gene data show CDR1 as MNHEY and CDR2 as SVGAGI. This CDR3 spans 15 amino acids. V trimming: 5 bases; J trimming: 6 bases; junction bases outside the gene matches: 10. Here the CDR3 DNA reads TGTGCCAGCAGTAGATCGACAGGGCAGGGTCAGCCCCAGCATTTT. Translated: CASSRSTGQGQPQHF.

This clone has at least ten counts. This chain connects TRBV28 to TRBJ1-5, with D unresolved. Germline V gene lookup returns CDR1 MDHEN and CDR2 SYDVKM. Trimming stripped 7 bases from V and 3 bases from J, with 13 bases between. This CDR3 is 14 amino acids long. Here the CDR3 DNA reads TGTGCCAGCAACCCCCTCAAAATCAATCAGCCCCAGCATTTT. Its protein is CASNPLKINQPQHF.

CDR3 loop: CATQKASGDEQFF. CDR3 sequence (DNA): TGTGCCACCCAGAAGGCTAGCGGGGACGAGCAGTTCTTC. The rearrangement links TRBV15 to TRBJ2-1, with 9 bases fitting TRBD2. CDR1 and CDR2 from the germline V gene are LNHNV and YYDKDF (reference sequence). The CDR3 runs 13 residues. After removal of 8 bases from V and 10 bases from J, the junction contained 9 bases not matched to a gene.

In its sample, this clone was seen a few times. The chain combines TRBV14 with TRBJ2-7; no firm D call. This CDR3 spans 17 amino acids. Germline values: CDR1 SGHDN, CDR2 FVKESK. Trimming left V 2 bases short and J 1 base short, with 18 bases between. In DNA, the CDR3 is TGTGCCAGCAGCCAATTAGGTGCCGCAGGTACTTCCTACGAGCAGTACTTC. Translation: CASSQLGAAGTSYEQYF.

This clone has only a few counts. V usage is TRBV2 and J usage is TRBJ2-2; tentative D call: TRBD2 (5 bases). The CDR3 extends over 13 amino acids. Germline assignment: CDR1 SNHLY and CDR2 FYNNEI. V gave up 3 bases and J gave up 6 bases, with 8 bases separating them. This CDR3 reads CASSEDGAGELFF. The CDR3 DNA is TGTGCCAGCAGTGAGGACGGGGCCGGGGAGCTGTTTTTT. Complete variable domain (other parts from reference TRBV2 and TRBJ2-2): EPEVTQTPSHQVTQMGQEVILRCVPISNHLYFYWYRQILGQKVEFLVSFYNNEISEKSEIFDDQFSVERPDGSNFTLKIRSTKLEDSAMYFCASSEDGAGELFFGEGSRLTVL.

The rearrangement links TRBV27 to TRBJ2-3; 8 bases map to TRBD1. V dropped 5 bases and J dropped 4; count of bases not matched to a gene: 14. The CDR3 has 17 amino acids. Germline values: CDR1 MNHEY, CDR2 SMNVEV (reference sequence). CDR3 sequence (DNA): TGTGCCAGCAGTCCCCTTAGGACAGGGTCATTGGCAGATACGCAGTATTTT. Translation: CASSPLRTGSLADTQYF.

The V call is TRBV9, the J call TRBJ2-7; 9 bases align to TRBD1. The CDR3 extends over 15 amino acids. Looked up from germline, CDR1 is SGDLS and CDR2 is YYNGEE. V lost 2 bases and J lost 7; bases outside the gene matches: 10. CDR3 sequence: CASSVAGTGYQEQYF. In DNA, the CDR3 is TGTGCCAGCAGCGTCGCCGGGACAGGGTATCAAGAGCAGTACTTC. The whole variable domain, remainder taken from reference TRBV9 and TRBJ2-7, is DSGVTQTPKHLITATGQRVTLRCSPRSGDLSVYWYQQSLDQGLQFLIQYYNGEERAKGNILERFSAQQFPDLHSELNLSSLELGDSALYFCASSVAGTGYQEQYFGPGTRLTVT.